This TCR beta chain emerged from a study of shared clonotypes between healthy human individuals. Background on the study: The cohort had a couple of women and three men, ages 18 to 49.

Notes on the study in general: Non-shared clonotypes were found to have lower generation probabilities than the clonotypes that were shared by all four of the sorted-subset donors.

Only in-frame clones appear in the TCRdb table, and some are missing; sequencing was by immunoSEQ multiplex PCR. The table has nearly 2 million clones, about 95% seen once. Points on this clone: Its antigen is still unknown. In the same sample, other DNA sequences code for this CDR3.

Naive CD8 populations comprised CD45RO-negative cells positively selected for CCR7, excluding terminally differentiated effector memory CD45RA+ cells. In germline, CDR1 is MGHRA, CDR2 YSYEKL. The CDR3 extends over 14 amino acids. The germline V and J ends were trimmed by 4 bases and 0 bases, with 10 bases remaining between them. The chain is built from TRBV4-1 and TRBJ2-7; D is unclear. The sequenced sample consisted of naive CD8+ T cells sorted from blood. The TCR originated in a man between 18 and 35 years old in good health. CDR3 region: CASSPPGRSYEQYF. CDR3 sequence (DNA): TGCGCCAGCAGCCCCCCCGGCCGCTCCTACGAGCAGTACTTC.